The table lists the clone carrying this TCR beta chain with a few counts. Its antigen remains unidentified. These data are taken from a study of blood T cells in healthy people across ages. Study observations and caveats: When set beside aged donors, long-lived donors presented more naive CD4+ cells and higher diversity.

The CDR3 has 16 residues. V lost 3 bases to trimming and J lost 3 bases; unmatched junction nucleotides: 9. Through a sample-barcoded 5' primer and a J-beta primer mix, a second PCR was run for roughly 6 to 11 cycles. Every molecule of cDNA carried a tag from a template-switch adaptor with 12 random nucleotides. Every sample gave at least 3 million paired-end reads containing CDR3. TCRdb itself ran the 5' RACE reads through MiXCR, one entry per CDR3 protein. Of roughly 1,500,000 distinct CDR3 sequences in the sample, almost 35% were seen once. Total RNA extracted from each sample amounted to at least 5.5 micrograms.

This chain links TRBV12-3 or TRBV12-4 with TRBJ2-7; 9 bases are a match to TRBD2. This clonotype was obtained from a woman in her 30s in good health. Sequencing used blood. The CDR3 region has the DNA TGTGCCAGCAGTTTCGGCGGGGGGGCCAATTTCTACGAGCAGTACTTC. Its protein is CASSFGGGANFYEQYF.